The T cell receptor (beta chain) described here comes from a study of human T cells and chemical hapten exposure. General study results and limits: Expanded TCR counts at PT1 went up together with patch test score, a positive correlation. In comparison with controls, expanded TCRs gave rise to a significantly larger number of large CDR3 similarity clusters.

Time point indicated: patch test 1, 2 weeks after DPC sensitization. Treatment of the sample: therapeutic diphenylcyclopropenone sensitization with weekly scalp DPC. In every case, blood was obtained before the patch test was applied. Non-pregnant alopecia patients aged 18 to 70, suitable for DPC therapy. This clonotype has more than one count but fewer than ten. As yet, its antigen is unknown. TCRdb recomputed calls from the RACE reads with MiXCR, one row per CDR3 protein. This repertoire shows roughly 180,000 distinct CDR3 sequences, 20% to 25% found once; its top ten account for roughly 6.7%. Germline CDR1 reads WSHSY; CDR2 reads SAAADI. The germline V and J ends were trimmed by 3 bases and 7 bases, with 13 bases remaining between them. The CDR3 totals 14 residues.

V gene TRBV10-2 combines with J gene TRBJ1-5, with D possibly TRBD1 on 5 matching bases. The TCR was taken from a woman aged 45-65 years with alopecia areata. Some clones in this sample may be carry-over from other donors' samples. The sequencing used whole blood, collected in connection with sensitization to the hapten diphenylcyclopropenone (DPC). The CDR3 reads CASSDRQSIQPQHF. CDR3 nucleotide sequence: TGCGCCAGCAGTGACAGACAGTCGATCCAGCCCCAGCATTTT.